This is a list of T cell receptor beta chains from one sample in a study of shared clonotypes between healthy human individuals. Here immunoSEQ multiplex PCR was the method, and the copy in TCRdb shows in-frame clones only, minus some. The table lists roughly 510,000 clones, about 75% of them singletons. The source material was PBMCs. These receptor sequences come from a woman in her 40s in good health. Some clones in this sample may be carry-over from other donors' samples. Both conserved end residues are part of each CDR3. A D gene is named only where the DNA matches it firmly. Size values are once, few and many counts, or a class for expanded clones, and some rows have none.

cdr3_length	v_call	d_call	j_call	clone_size	cdr3_nt	cdr3_aa
14	TRBV18	NA	TRBJ1-1	few	TGTGCCAGCTCACCGGAGAGGGCGGTCACTGAAGCTTTCTTT	CASSPERAVTEAFF
13	TRBV28	NA	TRBJ2-3	NA	TGTGCCAGCAGTTTAAGAACCACAGATACGCAGTATTTT	CASSLRTTDTQYF
11	TRBV11-1	NA	TRBJ2-1	NA	TGTGCCAGCAGCTTAAAAGCCGCGCAGTTCTTC	CASSLKAAQFF
14	TRBV18	NA	TRBJ1-5	NA	TGTGCCAGCTCACCAATATTTAGCAATCAGCCCCAGCATTTT	CASSPIFSNQPQHF
18	TRBV28	TRBD2	TRBJ2-2	NA	TGTGCCAGCAGGCTAGCGTTAATGGGGAGGGCCGGCACCGGGGAGCTGTTTTTT	CASRLALMGRAGTGELFF
16	TRBV9	NA	TRBJ2-3	NA	TGTGCCAGCAGCGCTACCGGGAAGGGGAGTTGGGATACGCAGTATTTT	CASSATGKGSWDTQYF
13	TRBV5-1	NA	TRBJ2-1	once	TGCGCCAGCAGCTTGGAGGTAGCTTCCGAGCAGTTCTTC	CASSLEVASEQFF
15	TRBV7-3	TRBD2	TRBJ2-1	NA	TGTGCCAGCAGCGTTAGCGGGAGGGGTTACAATGAGCAGTTCTTC	CASSVSGRGYNEQFF
15	TRBV5-1	TRBD2	TRBJ2-7	NA	TGCGCCAGCAGTCCCCTGGGTGGGAGGGCCGTCGAGCAGTACTTC	CASSPLGGRAVEQYF
15	TRBV9	NA	TRBJ2-3	NA	TGTGCCAGCAGCCTTGGGGTCGCTAGCACAGATACGCAGTATTTT	CASSLGVASTDTQYF
13	TRBV6-1	NA	TRBJ1-5	NA	TGTGCCAGCAGTGAGCAGAGCAATCAGCCCCAGCATTTT	CASSEQSNQPQHF
13	TRBV7-9	NA	TRBJ1-1	NA	TGTGCCAGCAGCTTAGGTCTTAGGGGGGAAGCTTTCTTT	CASSLGLRGEAFF
14	TRBV28	NA	TRBJ1-5	once	TGTGCCAGCAGTTTGGGGCAGGCGTTTCAGCCCCAGCATTTT	CASSLGQAFQPQHF
17	TRBV18	TRBD1	TRBJ1-5	once	TGTGCCAGCTCGGGGACAGGCGGGGCATACGGCAATCAGCCCCAGCATTTT	CASSGTGGAYGNQPQHF
13	TRBV2	NA	TRBJ1-2	NA	TGTGCCAGCAGTGTAGAATGGGGTAATGGCTACACCTTC	CASSVEWGNGYTF
15	TRBV6-5	NA	TRBJ2-3	NA	TGTGCCAGCAGTTACTCGTTACTCCAAGCCGATACGCAGTATTTT	CASSYSLLQADTQYF
14	TRBV19	TRBD1	TRBJ1-1	once	TGTGCCAGTAGTACACAGGGGGCGTGGGCTGAAGCTTTCTTT	CASSTQGAWAEAFF
14	TRBV7-7	NA	TRBJ2-7	NA	TGTGCTAGCAGCCCCAGCCCCGGTCCCTACGAGCAGTACTTC	CASSPSPGPYEQYF
15	TRBV7-6	TRBD1	TRBJ1-2	NA	TGTGCCAGCAGCTCCCTCCGGGACAGGGGCGGCGGCTACACCTTC	CASSSLRDRGGGYTF
14	TRBV9	NA	TRBJ2-5	NA	TGTGCCAGCAGCGTAGACGCCCTACTTGAGACCCAGTACTTC	CASSVDALLETQYF
16	TRBV27	NA	TRBJ2-3	few	TGTGCCAGCAGTTCCTATGAGCGTCTTAGCACAGATACGCAGTATTTT	CASSSYERLSTDTQYF
16	TRBV5-1	TRBD2	TRBJ2-5	NA	TGCGCCAGCACCACATTGGCGGGAGGGCCGGGGGAGACCCAGTACTTC	CASTTLAGGPGETQYF
15	TRBV30	NA	TRBJ1-4	NA	TGTGCCTGGAGTGTACAGGCAACAACTAATGAAAAACTGTTTTTT	CAWSVQATTNEKLFF
16	TRBV6-7	NA	TRBJ2-1	NA	TGTGCCAGCAGTTACTCGATTCTAGCTTCCTACAATGAGCAGTTCTTC	CASSYSILASYNEQFF
14	TRBV29-1	NA	TRBJ2-1	few	TGCAGCGTTGAGTCTTCCAGGGTGCACAATGAGCAGTTCTTC	CSVESSRVHNEQFF
15	TRBV7-2	TRBD2	TRBJ2-7	NA	TGTGCCAGCAGCTTATTCCTAGCGGGACCCTACGAGCAGTACTTC	CASSLFLAGPYEQYF
14	TRBV5-4	NA	TRBJ2-1	NA	TGTGCCAGCAGCTCCAGCGGCTCCTACAATGAGCAGTTCTTC	CASSSSGSYNEQFF